One and the same sample provided the 30 T cell receptor beta chains below, sequenced in a study of blood T cell repertoires in COVID-19 (dated by TCRdb to 2020 to 2022). The method was the immunoSEQ multiplex PCR assay. TCRdb mirrors the immuneACCESS table, restricted to in-frame sequences. Some clones are absent from its copies; in checked studies, under half trace to an unresolved V gene, and the reason for the others is unknown. The sample contains approximately 400,000 clones, more than 75% of them found a single time. 1.2% of the sample rests with the top ten. The sample was PBMCs or T cells enriched from blood (not recorded which). These receptors all stem from a woman between 18 and 29 years old who had recovered from COVID-19.

The chain recombines TRBV11-2 with TRBJ2-7; 8 bases fit TRBD1. The CDR3 length is 15 residues. From germline, CDR1 is SGHAT and CDR2 FQNNGV. V lost 7 bases and J lost 5; bases outside the gene matches: 13. The DNA of the CDR3 is TGTGCCAGCACCGTCAGACCGGGACAGGCCCACGAGCAGTACTTC. Translation: CASTVRPGQAHEQYF.

This sequence joins TRBV30 and TRBJ1-4; the D is unclear. V was trimmed by 4 bases and J by 3 bases, leaving 6 bases between them. This CDR3 region has 12 residues. Germline CDR1 reads GTSNPN; CDR2 reads SVGIG (reference sequence). CDR3 loop: CAWKRANEKLFF. The CDR3 DNA follows: TGTGCCTGGAAACGGGCTAATGAAAAACTGTTTTTT.

V usage is TRBV7-9 and J usage is TRBJ2-1, with D uncertain. From germline, CDR1 is SEHNR and CDR2 FQNEAQ (reference sequence). The CDR3 is made up of 14 amino acids. The germline V and J ends were trimmed by 10 bases and 7 bases, with 20 bases remaining between them. The DNA for the CDR3 is TGTGCCATTATAGGTAGCCGCCGGCCGAATGAGCAGTTCTTC. The encoded protein is CAIIGSRRPNEQFF.

This chain uses TRBV25-1 with TRBJ1-1; 8 bases align to TRBD1. Trimming at V came to 8 bases and at J to 0 bases, leaving 8 bases not matched to a gene. This CDR3 region has 15 residues. CDR1 and CDR2 (germline): MGHDK, SYGVNS. This chain's CDR3 is CASPLTGVMNTEAFF. The CDR3 DNA sequence: TGTGCCAGCCCCTTGACAGGGGTTATGAACACTGAAGCTTTCTTT.

The chain carries TRBV19 and TRBJ2-1; D is possibly TRBD1 (5 bases). The CDR3 is 9 amino acids. Germline values: CDR1 LNHDA, CDR2 SQIVND (reference sequence). This chain's CDR3 is CAVGDEQFF. The CDR3 DNA reads as TGTGCAGTAGGGGATGAGCAGTTCTTC.

This clone appeared once. The gene calls are TRBV28 and TRBJ1-4; the D gene is possibly TRBD1 (6 bases). Between the trimmed V and J ends, which lost 1 base and 0 bases, there was a span of 12 bases. The CDR3 loop spans 17 amino acids. Germline V lookup: CDR1 MDHEN, CDR2 SYDVKM. CDR3 DNA sequence: TGTGCCAGCAGTTTATCCTACCCAGGGGCAACTAATGAAAAACTGTTTTTT. This codes for CASSLSYPGATNEKLFF.

This rearrangement joins TRBV28 to TRBJ2-2, with a weak D call TRBD1 (5 bases). Germline CDR1 and CDR2: MDHEN and SYDVKM. The V and J ends lost 6 bases and 4 bases respectively, with 15 bases between them. There are 15 residues in the CDR3. The CDR3 protein is CASRITSGPTGELFF. The CDR3 DNA follows: TGTGCCAGCAGGATTACGTCAGGGCCCACCGGGGAGCTGTTTTTT.

This sequence joins TRBV3-1 (or the pseudogene TRBV3-2) and TRBJ2-1; 7 bases fit TRBD1. The junction had 9 bases not matched to a gene; V was cut back by 3 bases and J by 16 bases. The germline V gene encodes CDR1 LGHDT and CDR2 YNNKEL (reference sequence). The CDR3 extends over 12 amino acids. The CDR3 here is CASSQDEGAPFF. The CDR3, as DNA: TGTGCCAGCAGCCAGGACGAGGGGGCCCCCTTCTTC.

The chain uses TRBV4-1 and TRBJ2-2; a weak D match, TRBD2 (6 bases). Germline V lookup: CDR1 MGHRA, CDR2 YSYEKL. The CDR3 length is 18 residues. The V end lost 3 bases, the J end lost 0 bases, and 17 bases lay between the germline ends. The CDR3 nucleotides are TGCGCCAGCAGCCATGCACCCTACGGGGGAGCGAACACCGGGGAGCTGTTTTTT. Translation gives CASSHAPYGGANTGELFF.

The chain couples TRBV4-3 to TRBJ2-2; a weak D match, TRBD1 (6 bases). CDR1 is LGHNA, CDR2 YSLEER, per germline. V was trimmed by 3 bases and J by 3 bases, leaving 11 bases between them. The CDR3 sequence is 15 residues long. CDR3 DNA: TGCGCCAGCAGCCAGCAAGCAGGGGACACCGGGGAGCTGTTTTTT. Translating it yields CASSQQAGDTGELFF.

This clone was observed a few times. J is TRBJ2-5 and V is TRBV5-1, with 9 bases that match TRBD2. The CDR3 totals 14 residues. V lost 3 bases, J lost 3 bases, and 3 bases stayed unmatched. Germline V gene sequence: CDR1 SGHRS, CDR2 YFSETQ. CDR3 sequence: CASSWSSGEETQYF. The CDR3 nucleotides are TGCGCCAGCAGCTGGTCTAGCGGGGAAGAGACCCAGTACTTC.

The J gene is TRBJ1-5, the V gene TRBV30; D not resolved. V was shortened by 0 bases and J by 6 bases, with 12 bases between the two germline ends. Germline CDR1 GTSNPN, CDR2 SVGIG (reference sequence). The CDR3 runs 14 residues. This CDR3 reads CAWSVAGNGQPQHF. The CDR3 DNA reads TGTGCCTGGAGTGTAGCCGGGAACGGTCAGCCCCAGCATTTT.

The chain recombines TRBV7-3 with TRBJ2-3; D not certain. This CDR3 is built from 13 residues. Per the germline V gene, CDR1 is SGHTA and CDR2 is FQGTGA. V shed 1 base and J shed 8 bases, with 10 bases lying between them. CDR3 sequence reads: CASSLIGSGTQYF. CDR3 DNA: TGTGCCAGCAGCTTAATCGGTTCGGGTACGCAGTATTTT.

The chain couples TRBV9 to TRBJ1-2; tentatively, D is TRBD1 (5 bases). The V and J ends lost 0 bases and 5 bases respectively, with 23 bases between them. The CDR3 contains 18 residues. Germline V gene lookup returns CDR1 SGDLS and CDR2 YYNGEE. Written as DNA, the CDR3 is TGTGCCAGCAGCGTAGGACAGCCTCACACACAGACGCCTTATGGCTACACCTTC. Protein sequence: CASSVGQPHTQTPYGYTF.

The rearrangement uses TRBV5-6 and TRBJ1-4; TRBD1 might be the D (5 bases). The CDR3 consists of 13 residues. Between the trimmed V and J ends, which lost 0 bases and 10 bases, there was a span of 10 bases. The germline CDR1 and CDR2 sequences are SGHDT and YYEEEE. DNA of the CDR3: TGTGCCAGCAGCTTGGGGCAGGGAGGAAAACTGTTTTTT. Protein product: CASSLGQGGKLFF.

The genes are TRBV27 and TRBJ1-1; D is undetermined. Trimming shortened V by 0 bases and J by 0 bases, and 14 bases separated the two germline ends. Germline CDR1 MNHEY, CDR2 SMNVEV (reference sequence). The CDR3 sequence is 17 residues long. In nucleotides, the CDR3 is TGTGCCAGCAGTTTATCGTGGGGAGGGTTAATGAACACTGAAGCTTTCTTT. This gives the protein CASSLSWGGLMNTEAFF.

The chain recombines TRBV7-8 with TRBJ2-1; D perhaps matches TRBD2 (6 bases). CDR1 is SGHVS and CDR2 is FQNEAQ in the germline V gene. The V gene lost 6 bases and the J gene lost 6 bases, with 21 bases spanning the gap. The CDR3 length is 16 residues. Here the CDR3 reads CASRLPFGGLSNEQFF. For the CDR3, the DNA is TGTGCCAGCAGACTACCCTTCGGGGGTCTCTCCAATGAGCAGTTCTTC.

V gene TRBV6-5 combines with J gene TRBJ1-5; possible D gene TRBD1, 6 bases. The CDR3 runs to 15 residues. Per the germline V gene, CDR1 is MNHEY and CDR2 is SVGAGI. V was trimmed by 7 bases and J by 5 bases, leaving 18 bases between them. The CDR3 spells CASIGPPPGDQPQHF. The CDR3 nucleotides are TGTGCCAGCATTGGGCCACCACCAGGGGATCAGCCCCAGCATTTT.

V is TRBV28 and J is TRBJ1-6, with D perhaps matching TRBD1 (6 bases). The V gene lost 5 bases and the J gene lost 9 bases, with 11 bases spanning the gap. This CDR3 is 13 amino acids long. The germline CDR1 and CDR2 sequences are MDHEN and SYDVKM. The CDR3 DNA follows: TGTGCCAGCAGTCCAGGGGATCCTTCACCCCTCCACTTT. As protein: CASSPGDPSPLHF. Using reference TRBV28 and TRBJ1-6 for the parts outside the CDR3, the full variable domain is DVKVTQSSRYLVKRTGEKVFLECVQDMDHENMFWYRQDPGLGLRLIYFSYDVKMKEKGDIPEGYSVSREKKERFSLILESASTNQTSMYLCASSPGDPSPLHFGNGTRLTVT.

The genes are TRBV12-3 or TRBV12-4 and TRBJ1-1; D ambiguous. V gave up 3 bases and J gave up 3 bases, with 8 bases separating them. The CDR3 runs to 13 residues. The CDR3, as DNA: TGTGCCAGCAGTTTGATGGAGGACACTGAAGCTTTCTTT. Its translation is CASSLMEDTEAFF.

The rearrangement uses TRBV2 and TRBJ2-7; 13 positions agree with TRBD2. The ends lost 6 bases at V and 4 bases at J; junction bases unmatched: 6. The CDR3 is made up of 15 amino acids. The germline V gene has CDR1 SNHLY and CDR2 FYNNEI. DNA for the CDR3: TGTGCCAGCAGAAATCCGGGACTAGCGGGGTACGAGCAGTACTTC. Translation: CASRNPGLAGYEQYF.

The chain employs TRBV7-2 and TRBJ2-6; D may be TRBD1 (6 bases). Trimming left V 2 bases short and J 5 bases short, with 13 bases between. This CDR3 region has 16 residues. CDR1 is SGHTA, CDR2 FQGNSA, per germline. The CDR3 reads CASSLTGTSWANVLTF. Here the CDR3 DNA reads TGTGCCAGCAGCTTAACAGGGACCAGCTGGGCCAACGTCCTGACTTTC.

This chain links TRBV5-1 with TRBJ2-1; 13 nucleotides align to TRBD2. CDR1 is SGHRS, CDR2 YFSETQ, per germline. J was trimmed by 2 bases and V by 4 bases; bases with no gene match: 6. The CDR3 runs 17 residues. This CDR3 reads CASSDSTSGGPYNEQFF. The CDR3 DNA follows: TGCGCCAGCAGCGACTCGACTAGCGGGGGGCCCTACAATGAGCAGTTCTTC.

The chain employs TRBV25-1 and TRBJ1-2; D gene ambiguous. The V end lost 6 bases, the J end lost 2 bases, and 13 bases lay between the germline ends. The CDR3 has 14 amino acids. CDR1 MGHDK and CDR2 SYGVNS come from the germline V gene. This CDR3 reads CASRLTESNYGYTF. The CDR3, as DNA: TGTGCCAGCAGACTCACCGAGTCAAACTATGGCTACACCTTC.

This clone came up once. The chain links TRBV5-6 to TRBJ2-1; 9 bases are a match to TRBD1. The CDR3 consists of 15 residues. Trimming cost V 4 bases and J 8 bases; bases outside gene matches: 10. The germline V gene encodes CDR1 SGHDT and CDR2 YYEEEE. As DNA, the CDR3 is TGTGCCAGCAGCAGTCCGGGACAGGGTAAAGATGAGCAGTTCTTC. This gives the protein CASSSPGQGKDEQFF. The whole variable domain, filled in from reference TRBV5-6 and TRBJ2-1, reads DAGVTQSPTHLIKTRGQQVTLRCSPKSGHDTVSWYQQALGQGPQFIFQYYEEEERQRGNFPDRFSGHQFPNYSSELNVNALLLGDSALYLCASSSPGQGKDEQFFGPGTRLTVL.

This sequence joins TRBV7-9 and TRBJ2-2; D is uncertain. The germline V gene has CDR1 SEHNR and CDR2 FQNEAQ (reference sequence). The CDR3 consists of 14 residues. V lost 3 bases to trimming and J lost 1 base, with 6 bases between them. CDR3 bases: TGTGCCAGCAGCTTGGCACAGAACACCGGGGAGCTGTTTTTT. Protein product: CASSLAQNTGELFF.

The CDR3 DNA reads as TGTGCCAGCAGCCCCAGAGGACTAGCGCCCACCGGGGAGCTGTTTTTT. Its protein product is CASSPRGLAPTGELFF. The chain recombines TRBV7-2 with TRBJ2-2, with TRBD2 matching 9 bases. This CDR3 is 16 amino acids long. Germline CDR1 reads SGHTA; CDR2 reads FQGNSA. V lost 5 bases to trimming and J lost 4 bases; unmatched junction nucleotides: 8.

The rearrangement uses TRBV25-1 and TRBJ2-3; TRBD2 is a possible D gene (5 bases). The CDR3 length is 12 residues. From germline, CDR1 is MGHDK and CDR2 SYGVNS. V was shortened by 2 bases and J by 6 bases, with 6 bases between the two germline ends. The CDR3 here is CASSEREDTQYF. The CDR3 bases are TGTGCCAGCAGTGAAAGGGAGGATACGCAGTATTTT.

The chain recombines TRBV7-8 with TRBJ2-1; 9 bases match TRBD2. The CDR3 length is 16 residues. Germline CDR1 SGHVS, CDR2 FQNEAQ. With 3 bases clipped from V and 2 bases from J, the junction kept 5 bases outside the gene matches. This chain's CDR3 is CASSFPRGGTYNEQFF. CDR3 sequence (DNA): TGTGCCAGCAGCTTTCCGCGGGGGGGGACCTACAATGAGCAGTTCTTC.

The rearrangement joins TRBV25-1 to TRBJ2-6; D ambiguous. Trimming pared 2 bases from V and 8 bases from J, leaving 10 bases between. Germline V gene sequence: CDR1 MGHDK, CDR2 SYGVNS. The CDR3 runs 14 residues. CDR3 in amino acids: CASSEPRGSNVLTF. The CDR3 DNA sequence: TGTGCCAGCAGTGAACCGCGCGGATCCAACGTCCTGACTTTC.